The rows below give T cell receptor beta chains drawn from one sample of a study of OX40 agonist ivuxolimab in advanced cancers. The protocol was immunoSEQ multiplex PCR, while the TCRdb copy is restricted to in-frame clones and leaves out a portion. The table shows tens of thousands of clones, with just over 90% occurring only once. The input for sequencing was CD4+ or CD8+ T cells sorted from blood, taken in a trial of the OX40 agonist ivuxolimab. These receptors were taken from an adult with an advanced solid tumor such as melanoma, head and neck, liver or kidney cancer. CDR3s include the opening cysteine and the closing phenylalanine or tryptophan. A D gene is named only where the DNA matches it firmly. For some rows the clone size is stated as once, few or many, or as a class when expanded; others skip it.

cdr3_nt cdr3_aa d_call j_call clone_size v_call
TGTGCCAGCAGCCACAGAACAGATACGCAGTATTTT CASSHRTDTQYF NA TRBJ2-3 NA TRBV11-1
TGTGCCAGCAGCTCCAAGGTATGGACTACAGCAACTAATGAAAAACTGTTTTTT CASSSKVWTTATNEKLFF NA TRBJ1-4 NA TRBV5-8
TGTGCCAGCAGTTACTCGGGACTAGCGGGAGCGGACGAGCAGTACTTC CASSYSGLAGADEQYF TRBD2 TRBJ2-7 NA TRBV6-5
TGTGCCAGCAGCTTAAATTCTGGGGCCAACGTCCTGACTTTC CASSLNSGANVLTF NA TRBJ2-6 NA TRBV7-2
TGTGCCAGCAGTGGTCAAGCGGGAGGCTCCTACGAGCAGTACTTC CASSGQAGGSYEQYF TRBD2 TRBJ2-7 NA TRBV6-1
TGTGCCAGCAGCTCCCTAGCGGGACTGGGCCAAGAGACCCAGTACTTC CASSSLAGLGQETQYF TRBD2 TRBJ2-5 NA TRBV5-5
TGTGCCAGCAGCTTAGGACAGGGGCAGAGCAATCAGCCCCAGCATTTT CASSLGQGQSNQPQHF TRBD1 TRBJ1-5 NA TRBV7-8
TGCAGCGTTGAAAAGGGGGCCCGGGGCACTGAAGCTTTCTTT CSVEKGARGTEAFF TRBD1 TRBJ1-1 NA TRBV29-1
TGCGCCAGCACCCCGACAGGGCCTAATGAAAAACTGTTTTTT CASTPTGPNEKLFF TRBD1 TRBJ1-4 NA TRBV5-1
TGCAGCGTTGATGGGGCTCCCAACACTGAAGCTTTCTTT CSVDGAPNTEAFF NA TRBJ1-1 NA TRBV29-1
TGTGCCAGCAGGATAATGGTAGGGGAAAAACTGTTTTTT CASRIMVGEKLFF NA TRBJ1-4 NA TRBV7-2
TGTGCCAGCAGCGGGGGTTACGGAAACACCATATATTTT CASSGGYGNTIYF NA TRBJ1-3 NA TRBV5-4
TGTGCCAGCAGCTTGGGACAGGATAGCTCCTACAATGAGCAGTTCTTC CASSLGQDSSYNEQFF NA TRBJ2-1 NA TRBV5-6
TGTGCCAAGAACACTGAAGCTTTCTTT CAKNTEAFF NA TRBJ1-1 NA TRBV6-1
TGTGCCAGCAGCCCCCGGGGGCTAGCGGGAGCAGAAGATACGCAGTATTTT CASSPRGLAGAEDTQYF TRBD2 TRBJ2-3 NA TRBV28
TGTGCCAGCCGAACGGGAGATTATGGCTACACCTTC CASRTGDYGYTF NA TRBJ1-2 NA TRBV6-5
TGCAGTGCTAGAGCTGCGCTCGAAAACCCTTTC CSARAALENPF NA TRBJ2-7 NA TRBV20-1
TGTGCCAGCAGCGAACCGACGCACAATGAGCAGTTCTTC CASSEPTHNEQFF NA TRBJ2-1 NA TRBV11-3
TGTGCCAGCAGCTTGGCCTCTAGCGGCTGGGGAAATGAGCAGTTCTTC CASSLASSGWGNEQFF TRBD2 TRBJ2-1 NA TRBV5-8
TGTGCCAGCAGCTTAGAACTAGCGGCTTTCTACAATGAGCAGTTCTTC CASSLELAAFYNEQFF TRBD2 TRBJ2-1 NA TRBV11-2
TGTGCCAGCAGCACAGCGGACAGACCCTACGAGCAGTACTTC CASSTADRPYEQYF NA TRBJ2-7 NA TRBV11-2
TGTGCCCGCCGGGCCCGAACAGATACGCAGTATTTT CARRARTDTQYF NA TRBJ2-3 few TRBV6-5
TGCGCCAGCAGCTTTCAGGGGAGCGGCCCCTACGAGCAGTACTTC CASSFQGSGPYEQYF NA TRBJ2-7 NA TRBV5-6
TGCCCTCGGACCAGCTCTGGAAACACCATATATTTT CPRTSSGNTIYF NA TRBJ1-3 once TRBV12-5
TGTGCCAGCAGCGTCCGGGACAGCTCCTACGAGCAGTACTTC CASSVRDSSYEQYF TRBD1 TRBJ2-7 NA TRBV7-2
TGTGCCAGTGGTACCACAGGGTTGGGGAATCAGCCCCAGCATTTT CASGTTGLGNQPQHF NA TRBJ1-5 NA TRBV19
TGCGCCAGCAGCCATGGGACGGGGGCGCGCTCAGATACGCAGTATTTT CASSHGTGARSDTQYF NA TRBJ2-3 NA TRBV5-1
TGTGCCAGCAGCCAAGATCGTGGATTATATAATGAGCAGTTCTTC CASSQDRGLYNEQFF NA TRBJ2-1 NA TRBV4-2
TGCGCCAGCAGTCAAACCACGACAGATACGCAGTATTTT CASSQTTTDTQYF NA TRBJ2-3 NA TRBV4-3
TGTGCCAGCAGCTTAGATGGCAATCAGCCCCAGCATTTT CASSLDGNQPQHF NA TRBJ1-5 few TRBV7-3
TGTGCCAGCTCAGTCGACAGGGGAGGCGCTAACTATGGCTACACCTTC CASSVDRGGANYGYTF TRBD1 TRBJ1-2 NA TRBV18
TGTGCCAGCAGCGCCACTGGGGATGGTGGCTACACCTTC CASSATGDGGYTF NA TRBJ1-2 few TRBV7-9
TGTGCCAGCAGTGAAATAGCGGGAGGGCTTCTGGAGCAGTACTTC CASSEIAGGLLEQYF TRBD2 TRBJ2-7 NA TRBV6-1
TGTGCCAGAAAGTTAGCGACAGGGGCGATGAACACTGAAGCTTTCTTT CARKLATGAMNTEAFF TRBD1 TRBJ1-1 NA TRBV2
TGTGCCAGCAGAGGTAGCACCGGGGAGCTGTTTTTT CASRGSTGELFF NA TRBJ2-2 NA TRBV2
TGTGCCAGCAGTGAACAAGGGGCAGGGGATACGCAGTATTTT CASSEQGAGDTQYF NA TRBJ2-3 NA TRBV6-1
TGTGCCAGCAGCTCTGGGACAGGGGTACGCACAAGCTACACCTTC CASSSGTGVRTSYTF TRBD1 TRBJ1-2 NA TRBV7-2
TGCGCCAGCAGCATAAGCACAGATACGCAGTATTTT CASSISTDTQYF NA TRBJ2-3 NA TRBV5-1
TGTGCCAGCAGTTTCATACAGGCCTACTCTGGGGGGGAGCAGTACTTC CASSFIQAYSGGEQYF NA TRBJ2-7 NA TRBV28
TGTGCCAGCTCACTAGCGGGAGGTAATGAGCAGTTCTTC CASSLAGGNEQFF TRBD2 TRBJ2-1 NA TRBV18
TGTGCCAGCAGCTTAGACTCCCCTCTAGCGGGCCTCCAAGAGACCCAGTACTTC CASSLDSPLAGLQETQYF TRBD2 TRBJ2-5 NA TRBV7-2
TGTGCCAGCAGTTTCCAGGGGCGGAATGAGCAGTTCTTC CASSFQGRNEQFF NA TRBJ2-1 NA TRBV6-6
TGTGCCAGTAGTGTTGACAGGGACACTGAAGCTTTCTTT CASSVDRDTEAFF TRBD1 TRBJ1-1 NA TRBV19
TGCGCCAGCAGTGATCTGCGACAGGCTGTTGTGGATACGCAGTATTTT CASSDLRQAVVDTQYF NA TRBJ2-3 once TRBV10-1
TGCAGAACTAGCGGGAGTAGAGGGCAGTACTTC CRTSGSRGQYF TRBD2 TRBJ2-7 NA TRBV20-1
TGTGCCAGCAGCTTAGCGGGACAGGGAGTTCATGAGCAGTTCTTC CASSLAGQGVHEQFF TRBD1 TRBJ2-1 NA TRBV7-2
TGTGCCAGCAGCTTACGGTCCAGCGGGACGGCAGATACGCAGTATTTT CASSLRSSGTADTQYF TRBD2 TRBJ2-3 few TRBV7-2
TGTGCCAGCAGCTTAGCGTCCCAGGGGGTGATCACCGGGGAGCTGTTTTTT CASSLASQGVITGELFF TRBD1 TRBJ2-2 NA TRBV7-8
TGTGCCAGCAGTTTATCGACTCTAGCGCTATCTACGCAGTATTTT CASSLSTLALSTQYF NA TRBJ2-3 NA TRBV27
TGCGCCAGCAGCTCGAGGGCATTGAACACTGAAGCTTTCTTT CASSSRALNTEAFF NA TRBJ1-1 NA TRBV5-1
TGTGCCAGCAGCCCCCGATCGGACAGGCTGGGTGGCTACACCTTC CASSPRSDRLGGYTF TRBD1 TRBJ1-2 NA TRBV9
TGTGCCAGCAGTCACCGACGCGATACGCAGTATTTT CASSHRRDTQYF NA TRBJ2-3 NA TRBV21-1
TGTGCCAGTAGTACCGGGACAGGGGGAGGAAAACTGTTTTTT CASSTGTGGGKLFF TRBD1 TRBJ1-4 NA TRBV19
TGTGCCATATGGGGGGGAGGCTCAGATACGCAGTATTTT CAIWGGGSDTQYF TRBD2 TRBJ2-3 NA TRBV10-3
TGCAGCGTTGAGGCAGCGGGAGGGCCCGGCAATGAGCAGTTCTTC CSVEAAGGPGNEQFF TRBD2 TRBJ2-1 NA TRBV29-1